The 14 T cell receptor beta chains presented below share a single source sample, sequenced in a study of shared clonotypes between healthy human individuals. Data came from immunoSEQ multiplex PCR; TCRdb stores just in-frame clones and leaves some out. The sample holds a few million clones, around 90% seen once. The specimen sequenced was naive CD4+ T cells sorted from blood. Sample subset: CD45RA+ positively selected. The receptors shown here come from a man younger than 30 in good health.

Concerning this clone itself: The identical CDR3 is also encoded by other nucleotide sequences in the sample. The rearrangement joins TRBV6-6 to TRBJ2-5; D is ambiguous. Trimming took off 5 bases at V and 2 bases at J, with 6 bases between the two ends. This CDR3 has 12 residues. Germline lookup yields CDR1 MNHNY and CDR2 SVGAGI (reference sequence). This chain's CDR3 is CASSGQQETQYF. DNA for the CDR3: TGTGCCAGCAGTGGTCAGCAAGAGACCCAGTACTTC.

The chain is built from TRBV11-3 and TRBJ1-1; 9 bases match TRBD1. Trimming took 5 bases from V and 6 from J; bases not matched to a gene: 7. Germline CDR1 SGHNT, CDR2 YENEEA. The CDR3 length is 14 residues. The CDR3 DNA reads TGTGCCAGCAGCCAGGGACAGGGTATCGCTGAAGCTTTCTTT. As protein: CASSQGQGIAEAFF. Supplemented by reference TRBV11-3 and TRBJ1-1, the full variable domain reads EAGVVQSPRYKIIEKKQPVAFWCNPISGHNTLYWYLQNLGQGPELLIRYENEEAVDDSQLPKDRFSAERLKGVDSTLKIQPAELGDSAVYLCASSQGQGIAEAFFGQGTRLTVV.

This chain connects TRBV15 to TRBJ1-6; D is unresolved. V was cut by 1 base and J by 8 bases, with 12 bases left in between. The CDR3 has 15 amino acids. Germline CDR1 LNHNV, CDR2 YYDKDF (reference sequence). The CDR3 bases are TGTGCCACCAGCAGAGTTTACTCCGGGCATTCACCCCTCCACTTT. It yields the protein CATSRVYSGHSPLHF.

The chain joins TRBV27 to TRBJ1-5, with D hard to call. This CDR3 is 13 amino acids long. CDR1 and CDR2 from the germline V gene are MNHEY and SMNVEV (reference sequence). V dropped 6 bases and J dropped 3 bases, with 9 bases sitting between them. CDR3 sequence reads: CASSYSNNQPQHF. CDR3 DNA: TGTGCCAGCAGCTACAGTAACAATCAGCCCCAGCATTTT.

The J gene is TRBJ1-1, the V gene TRBV5-1; tentative D call: TRBD1 (5 bases). V gave up 3 bases and J gave up 0 bases, with 15 bases separating them. Germline V gene data show CDR1 as SGHRS and CDR2 as YFSETQ. The CDR3 extends over 16 amino acids. This CDR3 reads CASSSGFGGMNTEAFF. In DNA, the CDR3 is TGCGCCAGCAGCTCGGGCTTTGGGGGAATGAACACTGAAGCTTTCTTT. Full variable domain (missing parts from reference TRBV5-1 and TRBJ1-1): KAGVTQTPRYLIKTRGQQVTLSCSPISGHRSVSWYQQTPGQGLQFLFEYFSETQRNKGNFPGRFSGRQFSNSRSEMNVSTLELGDSALYLCASSSGFGGMNTEAFFGQGTRLTVV.

The chain has TRBV18 and TRBJ2-7; D may be TRBD2 (6 bases). V was shortened by 7 bases and J by 6 bases, with 10 bases between the two germline ends. The CDR3 is 11 amino acids. Per the germline V gene, CDR1 is KGHSH and CDR2 is LQKENI. CDR3 bases: TGTGCCAGCTGGGGGGTTGGCGAGCAGTACTTC. Protein sequence: CASWGVGEQYF. The full variable domain, rest sourced from reference TRBV18 and TRBJ2-7, is NAGVMQNPRHLVRRRGQEARLRCSPMKGHSHVYWYRQLPEEGLKFMVYLQKENIIDESGMPKERFSAEFPKEGPSILRIQQVVRGDSAAYFCASWGVGEQYFGPGTRLTVT.

This clone was observed a single time. This chain connects TRBV7-8 to TRBJ2-1, with D maybe TRBD2 (5 bases). Germline V CDR1 and CDR2: SGHVS, FQNEAQ. The V end lost 2 bases, the J end lost 0 bases, and 14 bases lay between the germline ends. The CDR3 runs 17 residues. CDR3 sequence (DNA): TGTGCCAGCAGCTTAAAGGGCGAACGGGACTCCTACAATGAGCAGTTCTTC. Its translation: CASSLKGERDSYNEQFF.

The chain carries TRBV7-9 and TRBJ1-1, with a weak D call TRBD1 (5 bases). Trimming removed 3 bases at V and 4 bases at J, with 15 bases between. CDR3 length: 15 residues. The germline gives CDR1 SEHNR, CDR2 FQNEAQ (reference sequence). Written as DNA, the CDR3 is TGTGCCAGCAGCTTCCGGGACTTAAGTATCACTGAAGCTTTCTTT. Amino acids: CASSFRDLSITEAFF.

V and J are TRBV6-6 and TRBJ1-2, with D unclear. Germline values: CDR1 MNHNY, CDR2 SVGAGI (reference sequence). V lost 6 bases, J lost 0 bases, and 5 bases lay in between. This CDR3 contains 12 residues. The CDR3 DNA reads TGTGCCAGCAGACTTTCTAACTATGGCTACACCTTC. Protein product: CASRLSNYGYTF.

The J gene is TRBJ2-7, the V gene TRBV4-1; the match to TRBD2 covers 12 bases. V trimming: 5 bases; J trimming: 7 bases; junction bases outside the gene matches: 9. CDR3 length: 15 amino acids. Germline V gives CDR1 MGHRA, CDR2 YSYEKL. CDR3 sequence reads: CASSVRTSGEREQYF. The CDR3, as DNA: TGCGCCAGCAGCGTCCGGACTAGCGGGGAAAGGGAGCAGTACTTC.

The gene calls are TRBV7-3 and TRBJ1-1; D not certain. The CDR3 is 13 amino acids. The V end was cut by 5 bases, the J end by 1 base, with 8 bases between. The germline CDR1 and CDR2 sequences are SGHTA and FQGTGA. The DNA of the CDR3 is TGTGCCAGCAGCCGCAACAGGAACACTGAAGCTTTCTTT. Translated: CASSRNRNTEAFF.

The chain has TRBV5-6 and TRBJ2-3, with TRBD1 identical over 7 bases. The CDR3 runs 14 residues. CDR1 is SGHDT and CDR2 is YYEEEE in the germline V gene. The V gene end was trimmed by 5 bases and the J gene end by 3 bases; junction bases not matched to a gene: 6. The CDR3 DNA follows: TGTGCCAGCAGTAATGGACAGGTTACAGATACGCAGTATTTT. As protein: CASSNGQVTDTQYF.

V usage is TRBV28 and J usage is TRBJ1-4; D not resolved. The CDR3 is made up of 12 amino acids. Per the germline V gene, CDR1 is MDHEN and CDR2 is SYDVKM. Deletions cut 6 bases from V and 8 bases from J, with 10 bases between. CDR3 DNA: TGTGCCAGCAGGAGAACAATCGAAAAACTGTTTTTT. It encodes CASRRTIEKLFF.

The V call is TRBV30, the J call TRBJ1-4; D gene unclear. The CDR3 length is 11 residues. Germline V gene sequence: CDR1 GTSNPN, CDR2 SVGIG (reference sequence). Trimming pared 2 bases from V and 6 bases from J, leaving 4 bases between. For the CDR3, the DNA is TGTGCCTGGAGTATGGATGAAAAACTGTTTTTT. It specifies CAWSMDEKLFF.